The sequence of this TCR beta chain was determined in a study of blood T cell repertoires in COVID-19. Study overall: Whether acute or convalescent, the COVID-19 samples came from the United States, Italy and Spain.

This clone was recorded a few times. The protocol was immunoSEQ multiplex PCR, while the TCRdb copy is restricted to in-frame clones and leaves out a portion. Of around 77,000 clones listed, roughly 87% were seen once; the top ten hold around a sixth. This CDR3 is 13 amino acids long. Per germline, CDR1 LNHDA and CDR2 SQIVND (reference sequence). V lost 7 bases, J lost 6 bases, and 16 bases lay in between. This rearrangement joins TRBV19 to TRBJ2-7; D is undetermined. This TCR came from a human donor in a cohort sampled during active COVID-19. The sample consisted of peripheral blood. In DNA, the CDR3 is TGTGCCAGTATACCCTTCACAGAACTCGAGCAGTACTTC. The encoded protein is CASIPFTELEQYF. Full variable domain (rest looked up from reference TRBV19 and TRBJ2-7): DGGITQSPKYLFRKEGQNVTLSCEQNLNHDAMYWYRQDPGQGLRLIYYSQIVNDFQKGDIAEGYSVSREKKESFPLTVTSAQKNPTAFYLCASIPFTELEQYFGPGTRLTVT.